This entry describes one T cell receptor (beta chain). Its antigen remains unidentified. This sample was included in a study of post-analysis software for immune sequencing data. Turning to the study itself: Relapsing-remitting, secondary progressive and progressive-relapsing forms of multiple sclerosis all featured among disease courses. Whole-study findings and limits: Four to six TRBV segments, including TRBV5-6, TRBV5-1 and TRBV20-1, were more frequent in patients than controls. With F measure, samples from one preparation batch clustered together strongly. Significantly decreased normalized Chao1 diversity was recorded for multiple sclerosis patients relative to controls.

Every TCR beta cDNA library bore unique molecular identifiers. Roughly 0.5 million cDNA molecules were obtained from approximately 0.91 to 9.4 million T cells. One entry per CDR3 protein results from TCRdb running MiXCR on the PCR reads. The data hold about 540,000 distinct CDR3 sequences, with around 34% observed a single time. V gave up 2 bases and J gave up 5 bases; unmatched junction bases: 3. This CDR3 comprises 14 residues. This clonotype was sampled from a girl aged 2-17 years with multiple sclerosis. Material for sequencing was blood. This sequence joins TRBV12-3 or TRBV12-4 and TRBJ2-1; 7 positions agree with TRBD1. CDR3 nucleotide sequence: TGTGCCAGCAGTTTAACAGGGGACAACAATGAGCAGTTCTTC. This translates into CASSLTGDNNEQFF.